This TCR beta chain was retrieved from a study of CD8 T cells in ankylosing spondylitis. Findings and limits, study-wide: Earlier literature documents some of the motif variants in reactive arthritis synovial fluid and blood.

TCRdb fed the 5' RACE reads into MiXCR, producing one record per CDR3 protein. The sample gives approximately 140,000 distinct CDR3 sequences, roughly 8% of which show up once; approximately 6.8% is in the top ten. Trimming stripped 8 bases from V and 5 bases from J, with 15 bases between. Germline assignment: CDR1 MNHNS and CDR2 SASEGT. The CDR3 is 13 amino acids. This clonotype has a count of ten or more. Its antigen is currently unknown. This rearrangement joins TRBV6-1 to TRBJ1-2; perhaps TRBD1 as D (6 bases). The sequence was collected from a male donor with ankylosing spondylitis. Sample: synovial fluid, either unsorted or a sorted T cell fraction (not recorded which). CDR3 region: CASVDRSAYGYTF. For the CDR3, the DNA is TGTGCCAGCGTCGACAGGTCCGCTTATGGCTACACCTTC.